Listed below are T cell receptor beta chains from one sample, sequenced in a study of cytomegalovirus exposure and HLA in healthy donors. Using immunoSEQ multiplex PCR, the repertoire was profiled, and TCRdb retains in-frame clones only, with some absent. Of 79,000 or so clones in the sample, around 79% are singletons; the top ten hold roughly a fifth. The sample was PBMCs. The receptors shown here come from a woman in her forties in good health and CMV-seropositive. CDR3s include the opening cysteine and the closing phenylalanine or tryptophan. The order of the fields is clone size, J gene, D gene, V gene, CDR3 protein, CDR3 DNA. A D gene is named only where the DNA matches it firmly. Expanded clones are given a class, and other clones once, few, many or no size at all.

-,TRBJ2-1,-,TRBV6-1,CASNEGWRGGEQFF,TGTGCCAGCAACGAGGGGTGGAGGGGAGGTGAGCAGTTCTTC
-,TRBJ2-4,TRBD1,TRBV6-1,CASRRQGGENIQYF,TGTGCCAGCAGACGACAGGGGGGGGAGAACATTCAGTACTTC
-,TRBJ2-4,TRBD2,TRBV5-1,CASSLVGRIAKNIQYF,TGCGCCAGCAGCTTGGTCGGGAGGATAGCCAAAAACATTCAGTACTTC
-,TRBJ1-4,TRBD1,TRBV5-1,CASSQRTGNNEKLFF,TGCGCCAGCAGCCAACGGACAGGCAATAATGAAAAACTGTTTTTT
-,TRBJ1-5,TRBD1,TRBV19,CASSIDRGSNQPQHF,TGTGCCAGTAGTATCGACAGGGGTAGCAATCAGCCCCAGCATTTT
once,TRBJ1-2,-,TRBV29-1,CSVAHRQTYGYTF,TGCAGCGTTGCCCATCGACAGACCTATGGCTACACCTTC
-,TRBJ2-5,TRBD2,TRBV4-2,CASSQAREGTQYF,TGTGCCAGCAGCCAGGCCCGGGAGGGGACCCAGTACTTC
-,TRBJ1-1,-,TRBV9,CASNRRGRTEAFF,TGTGCCAGCAATCGTAGGGGAAGGACTGAAGCTTTCTTT
-,TRBJ2-4,TRBD1,TRBV4-1,CASSQVFGTGGSAKNIQYF,TGCGCCAGCAGCCAAGTTTTTGGAACAGGGGGTAGCGCCAAAAACATTCAGTACTTC
-,TRBJ1-5,-,TRBV6-5,CASRIRFRSNQPQHF,TGTGCCAGCAGAATCAGGTTTAGGAGCAATCAGCCCCAGCATTTT
-,TRBJ1-5,TRBD1,TRBV6-6,CASSYPTGGIGQPQHF,TGTGCCAGCAGTTACCCGACAGGGGGTATTGGTCAGCCCCAGCATTTT
-,TRBJ2-7,TRBD2,TRBV7-8,CASSYKLADEQYF,TGTGCCAGCAGCTATAAGCTAGCGGACGAGCAGTACTTC
-,TRBJ1-5,-,TRBV6-1,CASSESQSKQPQHF,TGTGCCAGCAGTGAAAGTCAGTCGAAGCAGCCCCAGCATTTT
-,TRBJ2-3,TRBD2,TRBV13,CASSSRGRGTDTQYF,TGTGCCAGCAGCTCGCGCGGGAGGGGCACAGATACGCAGTATTTT
once,TRBJ1-3,TRBD1,TRBV18,CASSPQQGSRSGNTIYF,TGTGCCAGCTCACCACAACAGGGGTCTCGCTCTGGAAACACCATATATTTT
-,TRBJ1-3,-,TRBV4-1,CASSQGGGGSGNTIYF,TGCGCCAGCAGCCAAGGGGGTGGAGGTAGTGGAAACACCATATATTTT
-,TRBJ2-3,-,TRBV6-1,CASSDVGARTDTQYF,TGTGCCAGCAGTGATGTAGGGGCACGCACAGATACGCAGTATTTT
-,TRBJ1-5,TRBD1,TRBV7-8,CASSSGTGSNQPQHF,TGTGCCAGCAGCTCCGGGACAGGGAGCAATCAGCCCCAGCATTTT
-,TRBJ2-1,TRBD2,TRBV28,CASRSRSAGEYNEQFF,TGTGCCAGCAGATCTCGGTCGGCGGGGGAGTACAATGAGCAGTTCTTC
-,TRBJ2-1,-,TRBV6-4,CASSEMSGGIYNEQFF,TGTGCCAGCAGTGAAATGAGTGGGGGGATCTACAATGAGCAGTTCTTC
few,TRBJ1-4,TRBD1,TRBV18,CASSGQGIGEKLFF,TGTGCCAGCTCAGGACAGGGGATCGGTGAAAAACTGTTTTTT
-,TRBJ2-3,-,TRBV19,CASSPGDTQYF,TGTGCCAGTAGTCCAGGGGACACGCAGTATTTT
-,TRBJ1-3,-,TRBV30,CAWSVAGGNTIYF,TGTGCCTGGAGTGTAGCAGGGGGAAACACCATATATTTT
-,TRBJ2-2,-,TRBV11-1,CASSPGGGGNTGELFF,TGTGCCAGCAGCCCCGGGGGAGGGGGAAACACCGGGGAGCTGTTTTTT
-,TRBJ1-4,TRBD1,TRBV10-3,CAISQQGVEKLFF,TGTGCCATCAGTCAACAGGGGGTTGAAAAACTGTTTTTT
-,TRBJ1-1,-,TRBV7-9,CASSPPWGSSSLNTEAFF,TGTGCCAGCAGCCCACCGTGGGGCAGTAGTTCCCTCAACACTGAAGCTTTCTTT
-,TRBJ1-1,-,TRBV2,CASRNNLPGELAFF,TGTGCCAGCAGAAATAACCTACCGGGGGAATTGGCTTTCTTT
once,TRBJ2-7,-,TRBV12-5,CASGFRDEQYF,TGTGCTAGTGGTTTTCGTGACGAGCAGTACTTC
-,TRBJ2-7,-,TRBV5-1,CASSLDAGRNYEQYF,TGCGCCAGCAGCTTGGATGCAGGCAGAAACTACGAGCAGTACTTC
-,TRBJ1-5,-,TRBV28,CASSTRHGVNYQPQHF,TGTGCCAGCAGTACCAGACACGGGGTCAATTATCAGCCCCAGCATTTT
-,TRBJ1-5,-,TRBV28,CASIGGYSNQPQHF,TGTGCCAGCATTGGGGGGTATAGCAATCAGCCCCAGCATTTT
-,TRBJ1-3,-,TRBV6-1,CASSERGDSIYF,TGTGCCAGCAGTGAACGGGGGGACTCCATATATTTT
few,TRBJ1-2,TRBD1,TRBV9,CASSEGQGSNYGYTF,TGTGCCAGCAGCGAAGGACAGGGGAGTAACTATGGCTACACCTTC
-,TRBJ2-3,-,TRBV5-1,CASSLAGGGTDTQYF,TGCGCCAGCAGCTTGGCCGGGGGTGGCACAGATACGCAGTATTTT
once,TRBJ2-3,-,TRBV5-1,CASSLFSGGSTDTQYF,TGCGCCAGCAGCTTGTTCAGCGGCGGGAGCACAGATACGCAGTATTTT
-,TRBJ2-5,TRBD2,TRBV7-2,CASSLFLAGVPTQETQYF,TGTGCCAGCAGCTTATTCCTAGCGGGAGTCCCCACCCAAGAGACCCAGTACTTC
-,TRBJ1-1,-,TRBV18,CASSPNMNTEAFF,TGTGCCAGCTCACCTAACATGAACACTGAAGCTTTCTTT
few,TRBJ1-6,-,TRBV5-1,CASSRDTVSPLHF,TGCGCCAGCAGCCGGGACACCGTTTCACCCCTCCACTTT
-,TRBJ2-5,-,TRBV2,CASNKQLGETQYF,TGTGCCAGCAATAAACAGCTGGGAGAGACCCAGTACTTC
-,TRBJ2-5,-,TRBV27,CASSLFFQGGKETQYF,TGTGCCAGCAGTTTATTTTTCCAGGGTGGGAAAGAGACCCAGTACTTC
-,TRBJ2-4,TRBD2,TRBV11-2,CASKGLAFSQNIQYF,TGTGCCAGCAAGGGACTAGCTTTTTCTCAAAACATTCAGTACTTC
-,TRBJ1-2,-,TRBV28,CASSLGGGGRGYTF,TGTGCCAGCAGTTTAGGCGGGGGGGGCCGGGGCTACACCTTC
-,TRBJ1-4,-,TRBV5-1,CASGLVGPNEKLFF,TGCGCCAGCGGGCTGGTGGGGCCTAATGAAAAACTGTTTTTT
-,TRBJ2-7,TRBD2,TRBV5-4,CASSLNKASGTYEQYF,TGTGCCAGCAGCTTGAATAAGGCTAGCGGTACCTACGAGCAGTACTTC
-,TRBJ2-1,TRBD1,TRBV6-5,CASSKGTVNEQFF,TGTGCCAGCAGTAAAGGGACAGTCAATGAGCAGTTCTTC
-,TRBJ2-3,TRBD2,TRBV4-2,CASSQGSSGGGADTQYF,TGTGCCAGCAGCCAAGGCTCTAGCGGGGGAGGCGCAGATACGCAGTATTTT
once,TRBJ1-5,TRBD1,TRBV6-6,CASSSRTGSNQPQHF,TGTGCCAGCAGTTCTCGGACAGGGTCCAATCAGCCCCAGCATTTT
-,TRBJ2-1,TRBD1,TRBV7-9,CASSRGQGGGDEQFF,TGTGCCAGCAGCCGGGGACAGGGAGGTGGCGATGAGCAGTTCTTC
medium-sized,TRBJ2-5,-,TRBV7-2,CASSLDRRETQYF,TGTGCCAGCAGCTTAGACAGAAGAGAGACCCAGTACTTC
-,TRBJ1-1,-,TRBV12-5,CASGFSGHTEAFF,TGTGCTAGTGGTTTTTCGGGTCACACTGAAGCTTTCTTT
-,TRBJ2-7,-,TRBV5-1,CASSLSYSEQYF,TGCGCCAGCAGCTTGTCCTATTCCGAGCAGTACTTC